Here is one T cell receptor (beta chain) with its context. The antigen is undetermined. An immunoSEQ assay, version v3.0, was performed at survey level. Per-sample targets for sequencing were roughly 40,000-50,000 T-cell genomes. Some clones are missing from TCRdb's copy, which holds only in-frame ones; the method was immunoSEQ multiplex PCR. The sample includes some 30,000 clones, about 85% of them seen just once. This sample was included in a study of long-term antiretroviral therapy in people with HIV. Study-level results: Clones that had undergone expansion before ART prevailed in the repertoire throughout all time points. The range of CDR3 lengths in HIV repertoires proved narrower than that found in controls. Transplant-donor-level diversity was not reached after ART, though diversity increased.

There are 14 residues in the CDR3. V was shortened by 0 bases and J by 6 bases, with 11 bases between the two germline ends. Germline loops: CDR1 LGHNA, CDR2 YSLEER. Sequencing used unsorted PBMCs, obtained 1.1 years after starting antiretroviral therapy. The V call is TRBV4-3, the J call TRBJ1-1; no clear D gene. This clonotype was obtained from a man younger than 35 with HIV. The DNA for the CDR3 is TGCGCCAGCAGCCAAGAAACCATTGGTCCTGAAGCTTTCTTT. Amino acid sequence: CASSQETIGPEAFF.